Listed below are T cell receptor beta chains from one sample, sequenced in a study of blood T cells in healthy people across ages. TCRdb fed the 5' RACE reads into MiXCR, producing one record per CDR3 protein. The sample holds roughly 1.7 million distinct CDR3 sequences, around 35% seen once. Sequencing used blood. The receptors come from a woman in her 30s in good health. Each CDR3 is given with its conserved first and last residue. The order of the fields is CDR3 protein, CDR3 DNA, J gene, D gene, V gene, clone size. A D gene is named only where the DNA matches it firmly. Expanded clones get a size class; other rows say once, few or many, or leave the size out.

CASSFYFGSGEQYF,NA,TRBJ2-7,NA,TRBV5-1,NA
CSVSGREVVYNEQFF,TGCAGTGTAAGCGGCAGGGAAGTCGTCTACAATGAGCAGTTCTTC,TRBJ2-1,NA,TRBV20-1,many
CSAITGDVGVNEQFF,TGCAGTGCTATCACCGGAGACGTCGGGGTCAATGAGCAGTTCTTC,TRBJ2-1,NA,TRBV20-1,NA
CASSVKAGTSNYEQYF,TGTGCCAGCAGTGTTAAGGCCGGGACTAGCAACTACGAGCAGTACTTC,TRBJ2-7,TRBD2,TRBV6-6,NA
CACSPREGMETQYF,TGTGCCTGCAGCCCCCGTGAAGGGATGGAGACCCAGTACTTC,TRBJ2-5,NA,TRBV11-1,NA
CSVPTSGRDYNEQFF,TGCAGTGTTCCTACAAGCGGGAGGGACTACAATGAGCAGTTCTTC,TRBJ2-1,TRBD2,TRBV20-1,NA
CAGSLVGLSYEQYF,TGTGCCGGCAGCTTAGTAGGGTTATCCTACGAGCAGTACTTC,TRBJ2-7,NA,TRBV7-9,NA
CASGRLANQPQHF,TGTGCCAGCGGCAGGTTGGCGAATCAGCCCCAGCATTTT,TRBJ1-5,NA,TRBV27,few
CASRALLIGNQPQHF,TGTGCCAGCAGGGCCCTCTTAATAGGCAATCAGCCCCAGCATTTT,TRBJ1-5,NA,TRBV28,NA
CASNEGDNQDTQYF,TGTGCCAGCAACGAGGGGGATAACCAGGATACGCAGTATTTT,TRBJ2-3,NA,TRBV4-2,NA
CASSSSGSGPEQFF,TGCGCCAGCAGCTCTAGCGGGAGCGGTCCTGAGCAGTTCTTC,TRBJ2-1,TRBD2,TRBV5-1,NA
CASSQGQAEPLQETQYF,TGTGCCAGCAGCCAAGGACAAGCGGAACCCCTCCAAGAGACCCAGTACTTC,TRBJ2-5,NA,TRBV3-1,NA
CASSQDEWEGNQETQYF,TGTGCCAGCAGCCAAGATGAGTGGGAGGGAAACCAAGAGACCCAGTACTTC,TRBJ2-5,TRBD2,TRBV4-2,NA
CATSETGTSNEKLFF,TGTGCCACCAGTGAGACCGGGACAAGTAATGAAAAACTGTTTTTT,TRBJ1-4,NA,TRBV24-1,few
CASSPGAVETQYF,TGTGCCAGCTCACCAGGGGCCGTGGAGACCCAGTACTTC,TRBJ2-5,NA,TRBV18,few
CASRIPGTGVAREQFF,TGTGCCAGCCGGATTCCCGGGACAGGGGTCGCCCGGGAGCAGTTCTTC,TRBJ2-1,TRBD1,TRBV28,few
CSVEARGLAGLHGQFF,TGCAGCGTTGAAGCCCGGGGACTAGCGGGGCTTCATGGGCAGTTCTTC,TRBJ2-1,TRBD2,TRBV29-1,NA
CASSEGVRNTEAFF,TGTGCCAGCAGTGAGGGAGTTAGGAACACTGAAGCTTTCTTT,TRBJ1-1,NA,TRBV25-1,few
CASSSGLNKYQETQYF,TGTGCCAGCAGCTCGGGCCTTAACAAGTACCAAGAGACCCAGTACTTC,TRBJ2-5,NA,TRBV27,few
CASSRGAKETQYF,TGTGCCAGCAGCCGGGGGGCGAAAGAGACCCAGTACTTC,TRBJ2-5,NA,TRBV7-2,many
CASSQDGDRGYGYTF,TGCGCCAGCAGCCAAGATGGCGACAGGGGCTATGGCTACACCTTC,TRBJ1-2,TRBD1,TRBV4-1,many
CASSLEVRQGPYGYTF,TGCGCCAGCAGCTTGGAGGTCCGACAGGGACCCTATGGCTACACCTTC,TRBJ1-2,TRBD1,TRBV5-1,NA
CSAPLTGGAYNEQFF,TGCAGTGCTCCGTTGACGGGGGGAGCCTACAATGAGCAGTTCTTC,TRBJ2-1,TRBD2,TRBV20-1,few
CASSPSAAAPQHF,TGTGCCAGCAGCCCGTCCGCAGCGGCGCCCCAGCATTTT,TRBJ1-5,NA,TRBV6-5,NA
CAIARDRGANYGYTF,TGTGCCATAGCCCGGGACAGGGGAGCTAACTATGGCTACACCTTC,TRBJ1-2,TRBD1,TRBV6-1,NA
CASSSGPGGNYGYTF,TGTGCCAGCAGCTCCGGACCCGGAGGGAACTATGGCTACACCTTC,TRBJ1-2,NA,TRBV7-3,NA
CASTSLLGSYEQYF,TGTGCCAGCACCTCACTCCTGGGGTCGTACGAGCAGTACTTC,TRBJ2-7,NA,TRBV3-1,NA
CASSYLGTSGGIQETQYF,TGTGCCAGCAGTTACTTGGGGACTAGCGGGGGGATCCAAGAGACCCAGTACTTC,TRBJ2-5,TRBD2,TRBV6-5,NA
CASSHPNRARGYTF,TGTGCCAGCAGTCACCCGAACAGGGCTCGCGGCTACACCTTC,TRBJ1-2,NA,TRBV7-9,NA
CSTWDRVNTEAFF,TGCAGCACATGGGACAGAGTGAACACTGAAGCTTTCTTT,TRBJ1-1,TRBD1,TRBV29-1,NA
CASSFPGGYTEAFF,TGTGCCAGCAGTTTTCCAGGGGGGTACACTGAAGCTTTCTTT,TRBJ1-1,TRBD1,TRBV12-3/TRBV12-4,NA
CASSFDASGTSGRYGEQYF,TGTGCCAGCAGCTTCGACGCTTCCGGGACTAGCGGGAGGTATGGCGAGCAGTACTTC,TRBJ2-7,TRBD2,TRBV7-6,NA
CASSLARARTDTQYF,TGTGCCAGCAGCTTAGCTCGGGCTCGCACAGATACGCAGTATTTT,TRBJ2-3,NA,TRBV5-5,many
CSVEDSRSGNTIYF,TGCAGCGTTGAAGACTCCCGCTCTGGAAACACCATATATTTT,TRBJ1-3,NA,TRBV29-1,NA
CASSAEAAGKNTEAFF,TGTGCCAGCAGCGCGGAAGCGGCAGGGAAGAACACTGAAGCTTTCTTT,TRBJ1-1,NA,TRBV7-3,NA
CASSVNFGQTLNTIYF,TGTGCCAGCAGCGTAAACTTCGGACAGACTTTAAACACCATATATTTT,TRBJ1-3,NA,TRBV4-2,NA
CSARERGSSSYNEQFF,TGCAGTGCTAGAGAGAGGGGGTCGAGCTCCTACAATGAGCAGTTCTTC,TRBJ2-1,NA,TRBV20-1,NA
CSAPRGGEIYNEQFF,TGCAGTGCCCCTCGGGGCGGCGAAATCTACAATGAGCAGTTCTTC,TRBJ2-1,NA,TRBV20-1,many
CASSVDVRGHEQYF,TGTGCCAGCAGCGTAGATGTCAGGGGGCACGAGCAGTACTTC,TRBJ2-7,TRBD1,TRBV9,few
CASSFPAGNQPQHF,TGTGCCAGCAGCTTCCCGGCGGGCAATCAGCCCCAGCATTTT,TRBJ1-5,NA,TRBV7-2,few
CAISERSGGSYNEQFF,TGTGCCATCAGTGAGAGGAGCGGGGGATCCTACAATGAGCAGTTCTTC,TRBJ2-1,TRBD2,TRBV10-3,NA
CASSPGPSGANVLTF,TGCGCCAGCAGCCCGGGACCTTCTGGGGCCAACGTCCTGACTTTC,TRBJ2-6,NA,TRBV5-1,many
CASSDPDGTTEAFF,TGCGCCAGCTCCGACCCAGACGGGACCACTGAAGCTTTCTTT,TRBJ1-1,NA,TRBV10-2,NA
CASSRLHGGTQYF,TGCGCCAGCAGCCGGTTACATGGGGGGACCCAGTACTTC,TRBJ2-5,NA,TRBV4-1,NA
CAWSHKGTPRSEQFF,TGTGCCTGGAGTCACAAGGGGACTCCTCGGAGTGAGCAGTTCTTC,TRBJ2-1,NA,TRBV30,once
CSSHRGDTQYF,TGCAGCTCTCATAGGGGGGATACGCAGTATTTT,TRBJ2-3,NA,TRBV29-1,many
CASSSGTATDTQYF,TGTGCCAGCAGTTCCGGGACAGCCACAGATACGCAGTATTTT,TRBJ2-3,TRBD1,TRBV5-5,many
CASSPRSRRANVLTF,TGTGCCAGCAGTCCTCGGAGCCGCCGGGCCAACGTCCTGACTTTC,TRBJ2-6,NA,TRBV5-6,NA
CASSQEPSGGPNTGELFF,TGCGCCAGCAGCCAAGAACCTAGCGGGGGCCCGAACACCGGGGAGCTGTTTTTT,TRBJ2-2,TRBD2,TRBV4-1,NA
CASIRGSMGANVRTF,TGTGCCAGTATAAGGGGAAGCATGGGGGCCAACGTCCGGACTTTC,TRBJ2-6,NA,TRBV12-3/TRBV12-4,NA
CASSEGRAGNEQFF,TGCGCCAGCAGTGAAGGGCGGGCTGGCAATGAGCAGTTCTTC,TRBJ2-1,NA,TRBV2,NA
CASTLTGSSDTQYF,TGTGCCAGCACCCTCACGGGGTCCTCGGATACGCAGTATTTT,TRBJ2-3,NA,TRBV5-4,NA
CASSKYEQYF,TGTGCCAGCAGTAAATACGAGCAGTACTTC,TRBJ2-7,NA,TRBV28,NA
CASSSTSGFYEQYF,TGTGCCAGCAGTTCCACTAGCGGGTTCTACGAGCAGTACTTC,TRBJ2-7,TRBD2,TRBV12-3/TRBV12-4,many
CASGSGTRTDTQYF,TGTGCCAGCGGCTCGGGGACCCGGACAGATACGCAGTATTTT,TRBJ2-3,NA,TRBV27,NA